A selection of T cell receptor beta chains follows, all from one sample in a study of response to subunit inactivated influenza vaccine. From the RT-PCR reads, TCRdb called clonotypes with MiXCR, one entry per CDR3 protein. In the table there are about 170,000 distinct CDR3 sequences, 10% to 15% of which are singletons. The data also belong to a second study, concerning T cells expressing NK-cell markers.

The sample here was CD8+ T cells sorted from PBMCs, taken roughly 13 days after vaccination. The receptors here all came from a man in his fifties or sixties who received an inactivated influenza vaccine. Both conserved end residues are trimmed from each CDR3. Only some rows state a clone size, as once, few, many or a class for expanded clones.

cdr3_aa: ASSPKMETQY; j_call: TRBJ2-5; v_call: TRBV7-9; clone_size: -
cdr3_aa: ASTDSGSSTDTQY; j_call: TRBJ2-3; v_call: TRBV6-2/TRBV6-3; clone_size: -
cdr3_aa: ASRTGQATETQY; j_call: TRBJ2-5; v_call: TRBV7-9; clone_size: -
cdr3_aa: ASAQGNTGELF; j_call: TRBJ2-2; v_call: TRBV5-6; clone_size: -
cdr3_aa: ASSFVGSTYEQY; j_call: TRBJ2-7; v_call: TRBV7-9; clone_size: -
cdr3_aa: ASSLSFGTGIKETQY; j_call: TRBJ2-5; v_call: TRBV28; clone_size: many
cdr3_aa: AISRDSTDTQY; j_call: TRBJ2-3; v_call: TRBV10-3; clone_size: few
cdr3_aa: ASSPGVSYEQY; j_call: TRBJ2-7; v_call: TRBV7-2; clone_size: many
cdr3_aa: ASSSSSGYGYT; j_call: TRBJ1-2; v_call: TRBV7-6; clone_size: -
cdr3_aa: ASSVGGATNTGELF; j_call: TRBJ2-2; v_call: TRBV9; clone_size: -
cdr3_aa: ASSYGYTGELF; j_call: TRBJ2-2; v_call: TRBV6-6; clone_size: -
cdr3_aa: SASWLAGGSYEQY; j_call: TRBJ2-7; v_call: TRBV20-1; clone_size: few
cdr3_aa: ASSSGRDTEAF; j_call: TRBJ1-1; v_call: TRBV12-3/TRBV12-4; clone_size: -